This TCR beta chain was sequenced in a study of shared clonotypes between healthy human individuals. Naive CD8 cells lacked CD45RO and underwent positive selection for CCR7, leaving out terminally differentiated effector memory CD45RA+ cells. Turning to this clone: Its matching antigen is unknown.

Points from the study as a whole: Limitation of the genetic and exposure-history diversity represented came from the few donors.

TCRdb's copy holds only in-frame clones and misses some; the assay was immunoSEQ multiplex PCR. This sample has 1.5 million to 2.5 million clones, with around 96% found just once. Between the trimmed V and J ends, which lost 11 bases and 5 bases, there was a span of 22 bases. The CDR3 sequence is 14 residues long. The receptor's source is a man younger than 35 in good health. V usage is TRBV6-7 and J usage is TRBJ2-7; weak D call: TRBD1 (5 bases). TRBV6-7 carries the ORF label, with uncertain function. Sequencing was performed on naive CD8+ T cells sorted from blood. In DNA form, the CDR3 reads TGTGCCCCAGCAATGCAGGGCCCCTTCGACGAGCAGTACTTC. This encodes CAPAMQGPFDEQYF.